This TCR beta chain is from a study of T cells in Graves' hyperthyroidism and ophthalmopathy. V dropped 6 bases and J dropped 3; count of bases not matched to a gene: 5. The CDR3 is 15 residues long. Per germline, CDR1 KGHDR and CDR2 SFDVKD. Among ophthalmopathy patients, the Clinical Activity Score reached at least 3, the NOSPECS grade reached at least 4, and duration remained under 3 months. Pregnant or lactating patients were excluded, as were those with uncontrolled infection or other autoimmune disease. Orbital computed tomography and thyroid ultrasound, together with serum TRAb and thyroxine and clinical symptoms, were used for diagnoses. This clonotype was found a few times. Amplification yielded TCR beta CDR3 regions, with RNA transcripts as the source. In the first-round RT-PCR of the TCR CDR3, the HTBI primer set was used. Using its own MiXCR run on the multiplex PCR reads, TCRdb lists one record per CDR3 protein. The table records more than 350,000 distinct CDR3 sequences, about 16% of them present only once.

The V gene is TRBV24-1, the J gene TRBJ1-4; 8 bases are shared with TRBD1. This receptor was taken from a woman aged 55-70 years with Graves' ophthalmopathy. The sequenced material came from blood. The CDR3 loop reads CATSPGGMANEKLFF. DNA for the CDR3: TGTGCCACCAGTCCAGGGGGCATGGCTAATGAAAAACTGTTTTTT.